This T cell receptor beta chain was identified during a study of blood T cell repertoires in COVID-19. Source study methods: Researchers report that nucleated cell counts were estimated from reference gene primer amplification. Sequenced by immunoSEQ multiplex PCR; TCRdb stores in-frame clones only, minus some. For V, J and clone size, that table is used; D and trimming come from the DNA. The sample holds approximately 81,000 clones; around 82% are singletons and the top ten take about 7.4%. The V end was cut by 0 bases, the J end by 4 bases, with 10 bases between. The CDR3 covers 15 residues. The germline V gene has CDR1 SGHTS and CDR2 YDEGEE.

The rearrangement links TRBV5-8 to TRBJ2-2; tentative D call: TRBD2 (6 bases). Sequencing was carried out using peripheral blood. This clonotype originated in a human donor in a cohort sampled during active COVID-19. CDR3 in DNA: TGTGCCAGCAGCTTGGATGGGACTGGCACCGGGGAGCTGTTTTTT. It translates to CASSLDGTGTGELFF.